A single sample is the source of the 14 T cell receptor beta chains below, sequenced in a study of T cell clonality in common variable immunodeficiency. Sequencing used immunoSEQ multiplex PCR; TCRdb keeps in-frame clones, though not all of them. The sample yields about 32,000 clones, without any singletons. The specimen sequenced was peripheral blood mononuclear cells. These receptors were obtained from a person aged 18-70 years in good health.

This clone occurred a few times. The missing CDR3 end, 3 residues past where the read stops, is filled in from the germline J gene. The rearrangement uses TRBV30 and TRBJ2-4, with 8 bases fitting TRBD1. Germline V CDR1 and CDR2: GTSNPN, SVGIG (reference sequence). CDR3 size: 12 residues. CDR3 bases read: TGTGCCTGGGCCCAGGGGGCCTATGGT. Residues: CAWAQGAYG. The whole CDR3 protein reads CAWAQGAYGQYF. Combining the CDR3 with reference TRBV30 and TRBJ2-4 gives the whole variable domain SQTIHQWPATLVQPVGSPLSLECTVEGTSNPNLYWYRQAAGRGLQLLFYSVGIGQISSEVPQNLSASRPQDRQFILSSKKLLLSDSGFYLCAWAQGAYGQYFGAGTRLSVL.

This clone came up many times. The read ends 3 residues before the CDR3 terminus; that terminus is restored from the germline J gene. This chain joins TRBV5-1 and TRBJ2-2; D possibly corresponds to TRBD1 (6 bases). Germline loops: CDR1 SGHRS, CDR2 YFSETQ. V was shortened by 6 bases and J by 7 bases, with 16 bases between the two germline ends. The CDR3 length is 14 residues. The CDR3 loop reads CASTVTGFDGELFF. CDR3 bases read: TGCGCCAGCACGGTTACAGGGTTCGACGGGGAG.

This clone was counted many times. Sequencing ends 3 residues short of the CDR3 end; the germline J gene provides the rest. The rearrangement uses TRBV19 and TRBJ1-3; D remains ambiguous. The CDR3 sequence is 14 residues long. V was pared by 5 bases and J by 4 bases, with 12 bases between. Per germline, CDR1 LNHDA and CDR2 SQIVND (reference sequence). The CDR3: CASSEASVGNTIYF. The sequenced part of the CDR3 DNA is TGTGCCAGTAGTGAAGCGTCTGTGGGAAACACC.

This clone showed up just a few times. The read ends 3 residues shy of where the CDR3 ends; the end is completed using the germline J gene. This chain uses TRBV7-9 with TRBJ2-5, with 7 bases lining up with TRBD1. V gave up 2 bases and J gave up 5 bases; unmatched junction bases: 8. This CDR3 is built from 15 residues. From germline, CDR1 is SEHNR and CDR2 FQNEAQ (reference sequence). The part of the CDR3 DNA that was read is TGTGCCAGCAGCTTACGGGACAGACGTAGCGAGACC. Encoded protein: CASSLRDRRSET. The complete CDR3 sequence is CASSLRDRRSETQYF. The whole variable domain, remainder taken from reference TRBV7-9 and TRBJ2-5, is DTGVSQNPRHKITKRGQNVTFRCDPISEHNRLYWYRQTLGQGPEFLTYFQNEAQLEKSRLLSDRFSAERPKGSFSTLEIQRTEQGDSAMYLCASSLRDRRSETQYFGPGTRLLVL.

A remark on this clone: The DNA ends 3 residues before the CDR3 does, and the rest of the CDR3 is filled in from the germline J gene. The V call is TRBV7-8, the J call TRBJ2-2; D perhaps matches TRBD2 (6 bases). The V gene's germline CDR1 is SGHVS and CDR2 FQNEAQ. There are 14 residues in the CDR3. This CDR3 reads CASSRARTNEKLFF. The sequenced CDR3 bases are TGTGCCAGCAGCCGGGCCCGGACTAATGAAAAG.

This clone was counted many times. The read ends 3 residues shy of where the CDR3 ends; the end is completed using the germline J gene. The genes are TRBV28 and TRBJ1-6; the D gene is possibly TRBD1 (5 bases). CDR3 length equals 16 residues. The germline gives CDR1 MDHEN, CDR2 SYDVKM. The V end was cut by 8 bases, the J end by 5 bases, with 19 bases between. Partial CDR3 DNA: TGTGCCAGCGGAAAGGACACAATAAGTCATAATTCACCC. The encoded protein is CASGKDTISHNSP. The entire CDR3 protein is CASGKDTISHNSPLHF.

This clone was observed a few times. This clone may be a read error of a much larger clone one base away. The CDR3 DNA, read in part, is TGCGCCAGCAGCTTTGAGACTAGCGGGACCTCAGATACC. Translated: CASSFETSGTSDT. In full, the CDR3 reads CASSFETSGTSDTQYF. The chain joins TRBV5-1 to TRBJ2-5, with 11 bases aligning to TRBD2. The read terminates 3 residues before the CDR3 end, so the remaining end is supplied by the germline J gene. This CDR3 contains 16 residues. The germline CDR1 and CDR2 sequences are SGHRS and YFSETQ. The variable domain in full, with the rest retrieved from reference TRBV5-1 and TRBJ2-5, is KAGVTQTPRYLIKTRGQQVTLSCSPISGHRSVSWYQQTPGQGLQFLFEYFSETQRNKGNFPGRFSGRQFSNSRSEMNVSTLELGDSALYLCASSFETSGTSDTQYFGPGTRLLVL.

At least ten counts were recorded for this clone. The observed sequence ends 3 residues before the CDR3 terminus, with the missing tail filled in from the germline J gene. This chain connects TRBV5-1 to TRBJ2-5, with D perhaps TRBD2 (6 bases). Trimming pared 4 bases from V and 2 bases from J, leaving 12 bases between. The CDR3 spans 14 residues. From germline, CDR1 is SGHRS and CDR2 YFSETQ. CDR3 protein: CASSPGTQQETQYF. Incomplete CDR3 DNA: TGCGCCAGCAGCCCCGGGACTCAACAAGAGACC.

This clone came up many times. CDR3 loop: CAWSEGRLASDEQYF. The CDR3 bases that were read are TGTGCCTGGAGTGAGGGAAGACTAGCGAGCGACGAG. V is TRBV30 and J is TRBJ2-7; 8 bases map to TRBD2. The read gets to within 3 residues of the CDR3 end, and the germline J gene fills in the rest. Looked up from germline, CDR1 is GTSNPN and CDR2 is SVGIG (reference sequence). The trim removed 1 base at V and 5 bases at J, leaving 10 bases unmatched. There are 15 residues in the CDR3.

This clone showed up many times. With the read ending 3 residues before the CDR3 end, the germline J gene is used to fill in that end. J is TRBJ1-1 and V is TRBV19; TRBD1 agrees at 9 bases. Germline values: CDR1 LNHDA, CDR2 SQIVND (reference sequence). There are 15 residues in the CDR3. Unmatched junction bases numbered 5, after V lost 5 bases and J lost 1 base. CDR3 DNA (partial): TGTGCCAGTAGTGCCACAGGGGGCCCGAACACTGAA. Protein sequence: CASSATGGPNTE. The whole CDR3 reads CASSATGGPNTEAFF. The full variable domain, in which reference TRBV19 and TRBJ1-1 provide the parts outside the CDR3, is DGGITQSPKYLFRKEGQNVTLSCEQNLNHDAMYWYRQDPGQGLRLIYYSQIVNDFQKGDIAEGYSVSREKKESFPLTVTSAQKNPTAFYLCASSATGGPNTEAFFGQGTRLTVV.

This clone was seen repeatedly, ten times or more. From the germline J gene comes the end of the CDR3, since the read stops 3 residues before it. The chain is built from TRBV19 and TRBJ2-7; 9 nucleotides agree with TRBD2. J was trimmed by 3 bases and V by 5 bases; bases with no gene match: 8. The germline CDR1 and CDR2 sequences are LNHDA and SQIVND (reference sequence). The CDR3 loop spans 15 amino acids. The CDR3 bases that were read are TGTGCCAGTAGTTTAAAGGTAGCGGGGGACTACGAG. Amino acid sequence: CASSLKVAGDYE. Given in full, the CDR3 is CASSLKVAGDYEQYF.

The table lists this clone with many counts. Sequencing ends 3 residues short of the CDR3 end; the germline J gene provides the rest. V gene TRBV19 combines with J gene TRBJ2-1, with 8 bases lining up with TRBD2. Trimming at V came to 2 bases and at J to 6 bases, leaving 6 bases not matched to a gene. Germline lookup yields CDR1 LNHDA and CDR2 SQIVND (reference sequence). The CDR3 totals 15 residues. The CDR3 is CASSIIAGGSNEQFF. The covered CDR3 bases are TGTGCCAGTAGTATAATCGCGGGAGGATCCAATGAG.

The table lists this clone with many counts. The sequenced fragment ends 3 residues before the CDR3 boundary, so the rest is inferred from the germline J gene. The chain has TRBV5-1 and TRBJ1-2; possibly TRBD1 for D (6 bases). Between the trimmed V and J ends, which lost 4 bases and 4 bases, there was a span of 20 bases. The CDR3 length is 16 residues. Germline CDR1 SGHRS, CDR2 YFSETQ. This chain's CDR3 is CASSRNRDTAGYGYTF. The CDR3 bases that were read are TGCGCCAGCAGCAGAAACCGGGACACGGCGGGCTATGGC.

The table lists this clone with many counts. The CDR3 end is not reached by the read, which stops 3 residues before it; the germline J gene fills it in. The gene calls are TRBV18 and TRBJ1-2, with D uncertain. Germline V CDR1 and CDR2: KGHSH, LQKENI. The CDR3 loop spans 13 amino acids. V was pared by 3 bases and J by 6 bases, with 11 bases between. Here the CDR3 reads CASSPRGTDGYTF. The CDR3 DNA, read in part, is TGTGCCAGCTCACCCCGGGGTACGGATGGC.